This T cell receptor (beta chain) is from a study of monozygotic twins with inflammatory bowel disease. Findings and caveats of the study: Nothing supported a single strong signal or clonotype that was associated with IBD.

The germline CDR1 and CDR2 sequences are SGHRS and YFSETQ. The CDR3 consists of 13 residues. A remark on this clonotype: The antigen is undetermined.

TCRdb derives one entry per CDR3 protein from the 5' RACE reads, leaving out DNA. The sample holds more than 300,000 distinct CDR3 sequences. Specimen: blood. The rearrangement uses TRBV5-1 and TRBJ1-2; TCRdb proposes TRBD1, but this gene call is untestable without DNA. The clonotype comes from a human donor with ulcerative colitis or Crohn's disease, or a healthy co-twin of an affected twin (not recorded which). The CDR3 spells CASSYGTGFGYTF.